The rows below give T cell receptor beta chains drawn from one sample of a study of blood T cell repertoires in COVID-19. Using immunoSEQ multiplex PCR, the repertoire was profiled, and TCRdb retains in-frame clones only, with some absent. The sample holds about 130,000 clones, about 88% seen once. Sequenced sample: PBMCs or T cells enriched from blood (not recorded which). Receptors originate from a woman in her forties or fifties who had recovered from COVID-19. CDR3s include the opening cysteine and the closing phenylalanine or tryptophan. D genes are given only for firm matches. Some rows have no size entry. The others give once, few or many, or a class for an expanded clone.

J gene	clone size	V gene	D gene	CDR3 DNA	CDR3 protein
TRBJ2-2	NA	TRBV28	NA	TGTGCCAGCAGTTTACGGGGGGCGAGCACCGGGGAGCTGTTTTTT	CASSLRGASTGELFF
TRBJ2-7	NA	TRBV19	NA	TGTGCCAGTAGTCAGACTCACCGCTCCTACGAGCAGTACTTC	CASSQTHRSYEQYF
TRBJ2-3	NA	TRBV3-1/TRBV3-2	NA	TGTGCCAGCAGCCAGACGACGACTAGCACAGATACGCAGTATTTT	CASSQTTTSTDTQYF
TRBJ2-2	NA	TRBV7-9	NA	TGTGCCAGCAGCCCAGACACCGGGGAGCTGTTTTTT	CASSPDTGELFF
TRBJ1-4	NA	TRBV29-1	TRBD1	TGCAGCACCGGACAGGGGGCCAAGGATGAAAAACTGTTTTTT	CSTGQGAKDEKLFF
TRBJ2-7	once	TRBV14	NA	TGTGCCAGCAGCCAGGCAGGGATATCCTACGAGCAGTACTTC	CASSQAGISYEQYF
TRBJ1-1	once	TRBV5-1	NA	TGCGCCAGCAGCTTTGGCACCGACTACACTGAAGCTTTCTTT	CASSFGTDYTEAFF
TRBJ2-5	NA	TRBV3-1/TRBV3-2	NA	TGTGCCAGCAGCCAAGGGGCCTCACAAGAGACCCAGTACTTC	CASSQGASQETQYF
TRBJ1-3	NA	TRBV5-1	NA	TGCGCCAGCAGCTTGGACAGGGCTGGAAACACCATATATTTT	CASSLDRAGNTIYF
TRBJ2-2	NA	TRBV29-1	NA	TGCAGCGTGAAGATGGGAGGGGGACAGGTAGCGAACACCGGGGAGCTGTTTTTT	CSVKMGGGQVANTGELFF
TRBJ2-5	NA	TRBV11-3	TRBD1	TGTGCCAGCAGCGCGACAGGGGGAAGAGAGACCCAGTACTTC	CASSATGGRETQYF
TRBJ1-6	NA	TRBV30	NA	TGTGCCTGGAGTGTTGGAGGGAGCTCCTATAATTCACCCCTCCACTTT	CAWSVGGSSYNSPLHF
TRBJ2-1	NA	TRBV7-8	TRBD2	TGTGCCAGCTCCCTTAGCGGGGGGCTTTCCTACAATGAGCAGTTCTTC	CASSLSGGLSYNEQFF
TRBJ2-3	NA	TRBV3-1/TRBV3-2	NA	TGTGCCAGCAGCCCTGGGAGGCGCCGCACAGATACGCAGTATTTT	CASSPGRRRTDTQYF
TRBJ2-2	NA	TRBV9	NA	TGTGCCAGCAGCGTAGTGCAGGGTCCGAACACCGGGGAGCTGTTTTTT	CASSVVQGPNTGELFF
TRBJ2-3	NA	TRBV10-3	TRBD2	TGTGCCATCAGCGAACCTGACAGACTAGCGGGTATGCAGTATTTT	CAISEPDRLAGMQYF
TRBJ2-3	NA	TRBV1	NA	TGCACCAGCAGCCATCCAGCCAATCCGGGACTAGGCACAGATACGCAGTATTTT	CTSSHPANPGLGTDTQYF
TRBJ2-3	NA	TRBV24-1	NA	TGTGCCACCAGTGATGGGGATACCGGGGGTACGCAGTATTTT	CATSDGDTGGTQYF
TRBJ1-4	NA	TRBV29-1	TRBD1	TGCAGCGTGCCGGGACAGGGTGAGGAAAAACTGTTTTTT	CSVPGQGEEKLFF
TRBJ2-7	NA	TRBV6-1	TRBD1	TGTGCCAGCAGTGAATACAGGGGGATACTTTACGAGCAGTACTTC	CASSEYRGILYEQYF
TRBJ1-4	NA	TRBV19	TRBD1	TGTGCCAGTAGCGCCGCGACAGGGGGGGAAAAACTGTTTTTT	CASSAATGGEKLFF
TRBJ1-2	NA	TRBV4-1	NA	TGCGCCAGCAGCCAAGGTCAGGGCGGTGGCTACACCTTC	CASSQGQGGGYTF
TRBJ1-5	NA	TRBV19	NA	TGTGCCAGTAGGCAGGGTCCCGGCTCCAATCAGCCCCAGCATTTT	CASRQGPGSNQPQHF
TRBJ2-3	NA	TRBV11-1	NA	TGTGCCAGCAGCTCCTCGGGTAGACAGGCAGATACGCAGTATTTT	CASSSSGRQADTQYF